This entry lists 17 T cell receptor beta chains sequenced from one sample in a study of blood T cell repertoires in COVID-19. The data were produced by immunoSEQ multiplex PCR, yet TCRdb's version contains in-frame clones alone and is incomplete. The sample lists about 70,000 clones, over 60% occurring once. Input material: peripheral blood. These receptors all stem from a woman older than 75 with active or convalescent COVID-19.

In its sample, this clone was seen many times. V gene TRBV20-1 combines with J gene TRBJ2-7; possibly TRBD1 for D (5 bases). Germline V gives CDR1 DFQATT, CDR2 SNEGSKA (reference sequence). The CDR3 is made up of 11 amino acids. The V gene lost 3 bases and the J gene lost 3 bases, with 6 bases spanning the gap. The DNA for the CDR3 is TGCAGTGCTAGTACAGGCTACGAGCAGTACTTC. This encodes CSASTGYEQYF.

The rearrangement joins TRBV19 to TRBJ1-1, with unresolved D. This CDR3 has 11 amino acids. V lost 5 bases, J lost 5 bases, and 6 bases lay in between. CDR1 is LNHDA, CDR2 SQIVND, per germline (reference sequence). The CDR3 bases are TGTGCCAGTAGTCTCGGGACTGAAGCTTTCTTT. It specifies CASSLGTEAFF.

The chain combines TRBV2 with TRBJ2-5; D is undetermined. This CDR3 contains 12 residues. Deletions cut 3 bases from V and 2 bases from J, with 4 bases between. Germline V gives CDR1 SNHLY, CDR2 FYNNEI. The CDR3 protein is CASSESQETQYF. CDR3 in DNA: TGTGCCAGCAGTGAGTCTCAAGAGACCCAGTACTTC.

The chain uses TRBV7-9 and TRBJ2-1; D remains ambiguous. Germline V lookup: CDR1 SEHNR, CDR2 FQNEAQ (reference sequence). Trimming cost V 7 bases and J 6 bases, with 13 bases left between them. The CDR3 runs 13 residues. In nucleotides, the CDR3 is TGTGCCAGCAACAGAGTGGCCCTCAATGAGCAGTTCTTC. Protein product: CASNRVALNEQFF.

CDR3 DNA sequence: TGTGCCAGCAGCTTTTTTGTCGGCGGGGGGGCAGATACGCAGTATTTT. It codes for CASSFFVGGGADTQYF. The chain combines TRBV7-2 with TRBJ2-3; TRBD2 agrees at 9 bases. The trim removed 3 bases at V and 4 bases at J, leaving 8 bases unmatched. This CDR3 has 16 residues. Germline assignment: CDR1 SGHTA and CDR2 FQGNSA.

The gene calls are TRBV11-1 and TRBJ1-1; the D gene is possibly TRBD1 (6 bases). This CDR3 has 16 residues. V was cut by 2 bases and J by 4 bases, with 17 bases left in between. Germline CDR1 reads SGHAT; CDR2 reads FQDESV (reference sequence). The CDR3 nucleotides are TGTGCCAGCAGCTTACAGGGGTTGGGACCTGGCACTGAAGCTTTCTTT. Amino acids: CASSLQGLGPGTEAFF.

V is TRBV6-6 and J is TRBJ2-3; TRBD2 matches at 8 bases. V shed 5 bases, J shed 3 bases, and the junction held 16 bases outside the gene matches. The germline CDR1 and CDR2 sequences are MNHNY and SVGAGI (reference sequence). The CDR3 is 18 residues long. The DNA for the CDR3 is TGTGCCAGCAGTCTCCGGAGACAGGTCGGGGGGGGAACAGATACGCAGTATTTT. Translated: CASSLRRQVGGGTDTQYF.

In its sample, this clone was seen once. The genes are TRBV5-1 and TRBJ2-5; D unclear. The CDR3 loop spans 14 amino acids. Germline V gene data show CDR1 as SGHRS and CDR2 as YFSETQ. Trimming stripped 5 bases from V and 2 bases from J, with 13 bases between. CDR3 nucleotide sequence: TGCGCCAGCAGTAGGAATAGCCTTCAAGAGACCCAGTACTTC. Its translation: CASSRNSLQETQYF.

Notes on this clone: The sample contains more than one DNA sequence encoding this CDR3. The chain links TRBV2 to TRBJ2-2, with D possibly TRBD1 on 6 matching bases. V was cut by 4 bases and J by 4 bases, with 13 bases left in between. There are 15 residues in the CDR3. Germline V CDR1 and CDR2: SNHLY, FYNNEI. CDR3 bases: TGTGCCAGCAGTGGCCAGGGGCTGGGCACCGGGGAGCTGTTTTTT. This codes for CASSGQGLGTGELFF.

V usage is TRBV11-2 and J usage is TRBJ1-4, with 10 bases matching TRBD1. The CDR3 totals 17 residues. The V segment lost 1 base and the J segment 7 bases; nucleotides outside the gene matches: 9. Germline V gene sequence: CDR1 SGHAT, CDR2 FQNNGV. The CDR3 here is CASSLGRQGAGGEKLFF. The CDR3 region has the DNA TGTGCCAGCAGCTTAGGGAGACAGGGGGCAGGAGGTGAAAAACTGTTTTTT. The full variable domain, with the rest looked up from reference TRBV11-2 and TRBJ1-4, is EAGVAQSPRYKIIEKRQSVAFWCNPISGHATLYWYQQILGQGPKLLIQFQNNGVVDDSQLPKDRFSAERLKGVDSTLKIQPAKLEDSAVYLCASSLGRQGAGGEKLFFGSGTQLSVL.

This clone has just one count. V and J are TRBV5-3 and TRBJ1-4; 7 bases fit TRBD1. TRBV5-3 is an ORF; its function is uncertain. The CDR3 is 15 amino acids. V dropped 8 bases and J dropped 4; count of bases not matched to a gene: 11. Here the CDR3 reads CASERGPVFNEKLFF. CDR3 DNA: TGTGCCAGCGAGAGGGGGCCCGTATTTAATGAAAAACTGTTTTTT.

This clone was seen a single time. The chain links TRBV6-1 to TRBJ2-1, with 8 bases aligning to TRBD1. Trimming at V came to 1 base and at J to 12 bases, leaving 11 bases not matched to a gene. Germline-derived CDR1 and CDR2 are MNHNS and SASEGT. The length of the CDR3 is 15 residues. The CDR3: CASSEDSGTGLGQFF. The CDR3 DNA reads TGTGCCAGCAGTGAAGATTCCGGGACAGGTCTTGGGCAGTTCTTC.

V and J are TRBV5-1 and TRBJ1-6, with unresolved D. CDR1 SGHRS and CDR2 YFSETQ come from the germline V gene. CDR3 length: 14 amino acids. Deletions cut 4 bases from V and 4 bases from J, with 9 bases between. The CDR3 DNA follows: TGCGCCAGCAGCCAAAGGGAGTATAATTCACCCCTCCACTTT. Protein sequence: CASSQREYNSPLHF.

The rearrangement links TRBV19 to TRBJ1-5; TRBD1 aligns across 9 bases. The CDR3 loop spans 16 amino acids. Trimming at V came to 7 bases and at J to 4 bases, leaving 11 bases not matched to a gene. Germline V lookup: CDR1 LNHDA, CDR2 SQIVND (reference sequence). CDR3 DNA sequence: TGTGCCAGTACAGCCTCTCCCGGGACAGGGAATCAGCCCCAGCATTTT. It yields the protein CASTASPGTGNQPQHF. The full variable domain, completed using reference TRBV19 and TRBJ1-5, is DGGITQSPKYLFRKEGQNVTLSCEQNLNHDAMYWYRQDPGQGLRLIYYSQIVNDFQKGDIAEGYSVSREKKESFPLTVTSAQKNPTAFYLCASTASPGTGNQPQHFGDGTRLSIL.

Note on this clone: One end of the junction varies from germline; a read error may be responsible. V is TRBV7-6 and J is TRBJ2-2; tentative D call: TRBD1 (6 bases). The germline gives CDR1 SGHVS, CDR2 FNYEAQ. This CDR3 comprises 17 residues. DNA for the CDR3: TGTGCCAGCAGATTAGGACCCGACAGGTCGAACACCGGGGAGCTGTTTTTT. Its translation: CASRLGPDRSNTGELFF.

The chain is built from TRBV5-6 and TRBJ1-1; 7 bases agree with TRBD1. CDR1 SGHDT and CDR2 YYEEEE come from the germline V gene. Trimming cost V 0 bases and J 4 bases; bases outside gene matches: 3. The CDR3 has 14 residues. The CDR3 nucleotides read TGTGCCAGCAGCTTGGGGGCAGGGGGCACTGAAGCTTTCTTT. The encoded protein is CASSLGAGGTEAFF.

This clone has a single count. The gene calls are TRBV7-8 and TRBJ2-5; D call uncertain. The length of the CDR3 is 12 residues. Trimming cost V 5 bases and J 2 bases, with 6 bases left between them. Germline CDR1 reads SGHVS; CDR2 reads FQNEAQ. The CDR3 DNA sequence: TGTGCCAGCAGCCGCGGTCAAGAGACCCAGTACTTC. Amino acids: CASSRGQETQYF.